A single sample gave rise to the 6 T cell receptor beta chains below, sequenced in a study of blood T cell repertoires in COVID-19. Repertoires were generated with immunoSEQ multiplex PCR, while TCRdb's copy carries only in-frame clones and drops some. The table shows 65,000 to 90,000 clones, with around 80% occurring only once. Sequencing was done on a sample of peripheral blood. The origin of the receptors is a man aged 60-69 years with acute or convalescent COVID-19.

As DNA, the CDR3 is TGTGCCAGCAGTTCCCCTTCTAGCGGGAGTCGCGGGGAGCTGTTTTTT. Translation gives CASSSPSSGSRGELFF. V gene TRBV27 combines with J gene TRBJ2-2, with TRBD2 matching over 10 bases. V trimming: 4 bases; J trimming: 7 bases; junction bases outside the gene matches: 9. Per the germline V gene, CDR1 is MNHEY and CDR2 is SMNVEV (reference sequence). The CDR3 loop spans 16 amino acids.

The DNA for the CDR3 is TGTGCCAGCAGCCTCCCCACCAGCGGGGGGTTTACAGATACGCAGTATTTT. Residues: CASSLPTSGGFTDTQYF. This chain connects TRBV7-2 to TRBJ2-3; TRBD2 agrees at 9 bases. Germline values: CDR1 SGHTA, CDR2 FQGNSA. V shed 5 bases, J shed 3 bases, and the junction held 12 bases outside the gene matches. The CDR3 is made up of 17 amino acids.

This clone was observed a handful of times. The rearrangement uses TRBV6-2 or TRBV6-3 and TRBJ1-5; a possible D gene is TRBD1 (5 bases). V lost 5 bases and J lost 6, with 14 bases in between. Germline V lookup: CDR1 MNHEY, CDR2 SVGEGT. The CDR3 loop spans 14 amino acids. The CDR3 region is CASSPGRESQPQHF. CDR3 DNA sequence: TGTGCCAGCAGTCCGGGGCGGGAGAGTCAGCCCCAGCATTTT.

The chain employs TRBV9 and TRBJ1-1; D ambiguous. V was shortened by 0 bases and J by 7 bases, with 10 bases between the two germline ends. In germline, CDR1 is SGDLS, CDR2 YYNGEE. The CDR3 consists of 13 residues. CDR3 sequence: CASSVDSPDEAFF. For the CDR3, the DNA is TGTGCCAGCAGCGTAGATTCTCCAGATGAAGCTTTCTTT. Variable domain in full (rest from reference TRBV9 and TRBJ1-1): DSGVTQTPKHLITATGQRVTLRCSPRSGDLSVYWYQQSLDQGLQFLIQYYNGEERAKGNILERFSAQQFPDLHSELNLSSLELGDSALYFCASSVDSPDEAFFGQGTRLTVV.

V and J are TRBV14 and TRBJ1-6, with D maybe TRBD1 (6 bases). Per germline, CDR1 SGHDN and CDR2 FVKESK. This CDR3 is 13 amino acids long. Trimming removed 5 bases at V and 10 bases at J, with 12 bases between. In nucleotides, the CDR3 is TGTGCCAGCAGCTCAGGGGTAGTCTCACCCCTCCACTTT. This sequence encodes CASSSGVVSPLHF.

The J gene is TRBJ2-2, the V gene TRBV3-1 (or the pseudogene TRBV3-2); tentative D call: TRBD2 (6 bases). CDR3 length: 17 residues. V lost 4 bases, J lost 2 bases, and 17 bases lay in between. Per germline, CDR1 LGHDT and CDR2 YNNKEL (reference sequence). This CDR3 is CASSLHTSGPNTGELFF. CDR3 DNA sequence: TGTGCCAGCAGCCTTCATACCAGCGGGCCTAACACCGGGGAGCTGTTTTTT.